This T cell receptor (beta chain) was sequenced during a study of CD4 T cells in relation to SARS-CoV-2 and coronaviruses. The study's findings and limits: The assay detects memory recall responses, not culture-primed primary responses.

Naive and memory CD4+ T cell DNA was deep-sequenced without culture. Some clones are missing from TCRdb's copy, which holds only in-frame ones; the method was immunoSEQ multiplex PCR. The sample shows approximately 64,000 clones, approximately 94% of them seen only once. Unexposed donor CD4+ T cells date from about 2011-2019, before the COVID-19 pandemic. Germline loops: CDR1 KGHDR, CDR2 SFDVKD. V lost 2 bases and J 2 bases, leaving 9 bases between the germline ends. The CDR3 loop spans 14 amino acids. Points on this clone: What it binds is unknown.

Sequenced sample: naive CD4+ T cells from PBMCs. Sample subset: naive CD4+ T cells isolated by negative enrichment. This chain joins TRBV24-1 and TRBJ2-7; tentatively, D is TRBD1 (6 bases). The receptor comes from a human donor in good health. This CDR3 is CATSDSGTTYEQYF. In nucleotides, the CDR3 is TGTGCCACCAGTGATTCCGGGACAACCTACGAGCAGTACTTC.